This T cell receptor (beta chain) was identified during a study of cytomegalovirus exposure and HLA in healthy donors. Study-level points and caveats: Subsequent analysis revealed that first-cohort TCR clusters tended to co-occur in the 120 or so validation repertoires. Accounts indicate the classifier identified cytomegalovirus status with strong specificity and sensitivity. Some TCR beta chains (roughly 160 of them) were listed as cytomegalovirus-associated.

This clone was seen more than once but under ten times. The antigen remains unidentified. The CDR3 has 13 amino acids. Germline lookup yields CDR1 MGHRA and CDR2 YSYEKL. Trimming took 7 bases from V and 4 from J, leaving 13 bases between them. Method: immunoSEQ multiplex PCR; TCRdb's copy keeps in-frame clones and lacks some. The sample carries about 130,000 clones, 70% to 85% recorded once. The specimen was PBMCs. The chain uses TRBV4-1 and TRBJ1-1; maybe TRBD1 (5 bases). The source of this sequence is a man aged 25 to 40 in good health and CMV-seropositive. The DNA of the CDR3 is TGCGCCAGCATCACCGTGGGGGGCACTGAAGCTTTCTTT. Encoded protein: CASITVGGTEAFF.